Presented here are 8 T cell receptor beta chains from one specimen sequenced in a study of T cells after yellow fever vaccination (dated by TCRdb to the late 2010s). According to the study, the label for this sample's treatment or condition signals: live attenuated yellow fever vaccine strain. Libraries were built with 5' RACE. Sequencing was carried out with an Illumina NovaSeq 6000. In TCRdb, the public reads were trimmed at Q25 with fastp and aligned with MiXCR, with productive beta chains retained. Each entry is one CDR3 protein sequence, shown with its most common DNA and genes. Recorded for this sample are a few hundred thousand distinct CDR3 sequences; about 5.2% of them occurred a single time. Around 3.5% of the sample belongs to the ten largest clones. Here the sequenced sample was CD4+ T cells sorted from PBMCs, taken on the day of the yellow fever booster vaccination. The receptors come from a man younger than 35 who received the YFV17D yellow fever vaccine.

The sample holds many counts of this clonotype. V usage is TRBV5-1 and J usage is TRBJ2-2; 8 positions agree with TRBD2. V was pared by 2 bases and J by 2 bases, with 2 bases of the junction left unmatched. Germline V gives CDR1 SGHRS, CDR2 YFSETQ. The CDR3 covers 15 residues. The chain's CDR3 is CASSLAGVNTGELFF. CDR3 in DNA: TGCGCCAGCAGCTTAGCGGGAGTCAACACCGGGGAGCTGTTTTTT.

In its sample, this clonotype was seen a few times. This chain connects TRBV10-3 to TRBJ2-7, with D tentatively TRBD1 (5 bases). V was cut by 5 bases and J by 3 bases, with 17 bases left in between. The CDR3 is 15 residues long. CDR1 is ENHRY, CDR2 SYGVKD, per germline. The chain's CDR3 is CAISKGAAVGYEQYV. The CDR3 DNA reads TGTGCCATCAGTAAAGGGGCGGCAGTAGGCTACGAGCAGTACGTC.

The V gene is TRBV9, the J gene TRBJ2-3; 12 nucleotides match TRBD2. The CDR3 spans 19 residues. Germline loops: CDR1 SGDLS, CDR2 YYNGEE. J gave up 4 bases and V 0 bases, and 12 bases lay outside the gene matches. CDR3 region: CASSVEGGLAGFGADTQYF. CDR3 in DNA: TGTGCCAGCAGCGTAGAGGGAGGACTAGCGGGGTTTGGTGCAGATACGCAGTATTTT. Based on the CDR3 plus reference TRBV9 and TRBJ2-3, the full variable domain is DSGVTQTPKHLITATGQRVTLRCSPRSGDLSVYWYQQSLDQGLQFLIQYYNGEERAKGNILERFSAQQFPDLHSELNLSSLELGDSALYFCASSVEGGLAGFGADTQYFGPGTRLTVL.

This clonotype was counted many times. V gene TRBV5-4 combines with J gene TRBJ2-6; D is undetermined. Germline V gene data show CDR1 as SGHNT and CDR2 as YYREEE (reference sequence). The CDR3 is made up of 15 amino acids. With 4 bases removed from V and 0 bases from J, the gap between germline ends came to 8 bases. This chain's CDR3 is CASSRSSSGANVLTF. As DNA, the CDR3 is TGTGCCAGCAGCAGGAGTAGCTCTGGGGCCAACGTCCTGACTTTC.

This clonotype was counted at least ten times. The chain uses TRBV12-3 or TRBV12-4 and TRBJ1-2; TRBD1 is a possible D gene (5 bases). CDR3 size: 15 residues. The V gene lost 4 bases and the J gene lost 3 bases, with 15 bases spanning the gap. The CDR3 DNA reads TGTGCCAGCAGTTGGCCGCGGGGCGCAGACTATGGCTACACCTTC. It codes for CASSWPRGADYGYTF.

V is TRBV4-3 and J is TRBJ2-1; the D gene is possibly TRBD1 (6 bases). With 5 bases removed from V and 7 bases from J, the gap between germline ends came to 24 bases. CDR1 is LGHNA, CDR2 YSLEER, per germline. The CDR3 spans 17 residues. The chain's CDR3 is CASSTAGTIDEGNEQFF. In DNA, the CDR3 is TGCGCCAGCAGCACCGCCGGGACAATCGACGAGGGAAATGAGCAGTTCTTC.

This clonotype has only a few counts. V and J are TRBV3-1 and TRBJ2-5; 7 bases are a match to TRBD2. CDR1 and CDR2 (germline): LGHDT, YNNKEL (reference sequence). The CDR3 runs to 17 residues. Trimming at V came to 1 base and at J to 5 bases, leaving 13 bases not matched to a gene. The CDR3, as DNA: TGTGCCAGCAGCCAAGCCCCACGGGGAGGGTCAGGGGAGACCCAGTACTTC. Its protein product is CASSQAPRGGSGETQYF.

This clonotype was seen more than once but under ten times. The rearrangement links TRBV5-1 to TRBJ2-6; a possible D gene is TRBD1 (6 bases). The V gene lost 0 bases and the J gene lost 3 bases, with 10 bases spanning the gap. Germline CDR1 and CDR2: SGHRS and YFSETQ. CDR3 length equals 16 residues. Here the CDR3 reads CASSLVPGVGANVLTF. The CDR3 nucleotides read TGCGCCAGCAGCTTGGTGCCAGGGGTTGGGGCCAACGTCCTGACTTTC.